The 30 T cell receptor beta chains below all came from one sample that was sequenced in a study of T-cell reconstitution after alpha-beta-depleted transplantation in children. The authors prepared the TCRbeta library with unique molecular identifiers. From the PCR reads, TCRdb called clonotypes with MiXCR, one entry per CDR3 protein. The sample records around 680,000 distinct CDR3 sequences, around 16% being singletons. The source material was PBMCs from the stem cell graft donor, sampled from the stem cell graft. All receptors derive from a human donor who donated a stem cell graft to a child with acute myeloid leukemia.

This clonotype was counted a few times. CDR3 protein: CASSRDIFTGELFF. For the CDR3, the DNA is TGTGCCAGCAGTCGGGACATATTCACCGGGGAGCTGTTTTTT. The chain recombines TRBV6-2 or TRBV6-3 with TRBJ2-2; TRBD1 is a possible D gene (6 bases). The germline gives CDR1 MNHEY, CDR2 SVGEGT. The CDR3 covers 14 residues. V dropped 5 bases and J dropped 4 bases, with 11 bases sitting between them.

The V call is TRBV4-2, the J call TRBJ2-1; D unclear. V lost 7 bases and J lost 6, with 19 bases in between. In germline, CDR1 is LGHNA, CDR2 YNFKEQ. This CDR3 has 15 amino acids. The CDR3 coding sequence is TGTGCCAGCACCGAATCGGACCAACTTAGCAATGAGCAGTTCTTC. It specifies CASTESDQLSNEQFF.

This clonotype was seen more than once but under ten times. The rearrangement links TRBV7-2 to TRBJ1-4, with D maybe TRBD1 (5 bases). V shed 2 bases and J shed 6 bases, with 16 bases lying between them. The germline V gene has CDR1 SGHTA and CDR2 FQGNSA. The CDR3 has 16 residues. In DNA, the CDR3 is TGTGCCAGCAGCTTAAATCTGGTGGGGGGGGATGAAAAACTGTTTTTT. This sequence encodes CASSLNLVGGDEKLFF. Full variable domain (outside the CDR3, taken from reference TRBV7-2 and TRBJ1-4): GAGVSQSPSNKVTEKGKDVELRCDPISGHTALYWYRQSLGQGLEFLIYFQGNSAPDKSGLPSDRFSAERTGGSVSTLTIQRTQQEDSAVYLCASSLNLVGGDEKLFFGSGTQLSVL.

Many counts were recorded for this clonotype. The rearrangement joins TRBV6-5 to TRBJ2-3, with D perhaps TRBD1 (5 bases). The CDR3 runs to 13 residues. V dropped 2 bases and J dropped 6 bases, with 9 bases sitting between them. In germline, CDR1 is MNHEY, CDR2 SVGAGI. CDR3 DNA: TGTGCCAGCAGTTACAAAGGGGTTGATACGCAGTATTTT. Translation gives CASSYKGVDTQYF.

The chain employs TRBV5-1 and TRBJ2-3, with D perhaps TRBD1 or TRBD2 (5 bases each). Germline values: CDR1 SGHRS, CDR2 YFSETQ. The CDR3 is 17 amino acids. The germline V and J ends were trimmed by 4 bases and 0 bases, with 18 bases remaining between them. DNA of the CDR3: TGCGCCAGCAGCCCCCTTGGGACCCTAACTAGCACAGATACGCAGTATTTT. It codes for CASSPLGTLTSTDTQYF.

CDR3: CAWSPPLGPQHF. DNA for the CDR3: TGTGCCTGGAGTCCTCCCTTGGGGCCCCAGCATTTT. This sequence joins TRBV30 and TRBJ1-5; D call uncertain. The germline gives CDR1 GTSNPN, CDR2 SVGIG (reference sequence). V was clipped by 2 bases and J by 9 bases, with 11 bases between them. CDR3 length: 12 residues.

The sample holds many counts of this clonotype. The chain recombines TRBV20-1 with TRBJ2-5; 12 bases match TRBD2. V was clipped by 3 bases and J by 5 bases; unmatched bases: 7. This CDR3 region has 15 residues. Germline CDR1 is DFQATT and CDR2 is SNEGSKA (reference sequence). The CDR3 spells CSARASGGAWETQYF. The CDR3 DNA reads as TGCAGTGCTAGGGCTAGCGGGGGGGCGTGGGAGACCCAGTACTTC.

The chain couples TRBV2 to TRBJ2-3, with TRBD2 as a possible D gene (7 bases). V was trimmed by 8 bases and J by 2 bases, leaving 14 bases between them. This CDR3 region has 14 residues. In germline, CDR1 is SNHLY, CDR2 FYNNEI. CDR3 in DNA: TGTGCCAGCGGGGCGGGGGCTTACACAGATACGCAGTATTTT. Its translation is CASGAGAYTDTQYF.

The sample holds many counts of this clonotype. V and J are TRBV27 and TRBJ1-5; no reliable D call. The CDR3 loop spans 15 amino acids. Germline assignment: CDR1 MNHEY and CDR2 SMNVEV (reference sequence). V lost 6 bases to trimming and J lost 0 bases, with 12 bases between them. The CDR3 sequence: CASSQGMYSNQPQHF. Written as DNA, the CDR3 is TGTGCCAGCAGCCAAGGAATGTATAGCAATCAGCCCCAGCATTTT.

The V call is TRBV5-6, the J call TRBJ1-5; D may be TRBD1 (5 bases). Germline CDR1 reads SGHDT; CDR2 reads YYEEEE. The CDR3 length is 15 residues. Between the trimmed V and J ends, which lost 5 bases and 3 bases, there was a span of 15 bases. CDR3 DNA sequence: TGTGCCAGCAGATGGGGGACGGATCCCAATCAGCCCCAGCATTTT. It codes for CASRWGTDPNQPQHF.

Details on this clonotype: A much larger clone lies a single base off, so this may be a read error. The rearrangement uses TRBV20-1 and TRBJ2-3; 8 nucleotides agree with TRBD2. This CDR3 region has 14 residues. The germline CDR1 and CDR2 sequences are DFQATT and SNEGSKA (reference sequence). The CDR3 region is CSASGGDSSDAQYF. The CDR3 DNA reads as TGCAGTGCTAGCGGGGGGGATAGCTCAGATGCGCAGTATTTT.

In DNA, the CDR3 is TGTGCCAGCAGCTTAACCCCGGGGACTCCCACAGATACGCAGTATTTT. It yields the protein CASSLTPGTPTDTQYF. The rearrangement links TRBV11-2 to TRBJ2-3; the D gene is possibly TRBD2 (6 bases). Germline V CDR1 and CDR2: SGHAT, FQNNGV. Trimming took off 2 bases at V and 2 bases at J, with 14 bases between the two ends. There are 16 residues in the CDR3.

The rearrangement joins TRBV6-5 to TRBJ2-3, with a weak D call TRBD1 (6 bases). This CDR3 region has 16 residues. Germline V gene sequence: CDR1 MNHEY, CDR2 SVGAGI. The ends were cut back, 2 bases at V and 2 bases at J, with 14 bases in the middle. CDR3 nucleotides: TGTGCCAGCAGTTACACCCTAGAGGGGGTCACAGATACGCAGTATTTT. It yields the protein CASSYTLEGVTDTQYF.

In its sample, this clonotype was seen a few times. This chain connects TRBV28 to TRBJ2-1; D not resolved. Germline CDR1 and CDR2: MDHEN and SYDVKM. The CDR3 is made up of 12 amino acids. Trimming stripped 2 bases from V and 12 bases from J, with 11 bases between. The CDR3 DNA is TGTGCCAGCAGTTTAAATGCTCTTATGCAGTTCTTC. Its translation is CASSLNALMQFF.

This clonotype has only a few counts. The rearrangement joins TRBV6-2 or TRBV6-3 to TRBJ2-1, with 7 bases that match TRBD1. CDR1 MNHEY and CDR2 SVGEGT come from the germline V gene. V lost 0 bases, J lost 0 bases, and 14 bases stayed unmatched. The CDR3 consists of 20 residues. The DNA of the CDR3 is TGTGCCAGCAGTTACTCTAATCGGGACAGCCGGTACAGCTCCTACAATGAGCAGTTCTTC. Translated, it gives CASSYSNRDSRYSSYNEQFF.

This clonotype occurred a few times. The gene calls are TRBV7-8 and TRBJ1-4, with D possibly TRBD1 on 6 matching bases. Germline V lookup: CDR1 SGHVS, CDR2 FQNEAQ. V was shortened by 1 base and J by 8 bases, with 11 bases between the two germline ends. This CDR3 comprises 14 residues. The CDR3 protein is CASSLGTEREKLFF. In DNA form, the CDR3 reads TGTGCCAGCAGCTTAGGGACAGAGAGAGAAAAACTGTTTTTT.

The chain couples TRBV25-1 to TRBJ2-5; 8 positions agree with TRBD2. The CDR3 has 15 amino acids. Germline values: CDR1 MGHDK, CDR2 SYGVNS. The trim removed 3 bases at V and 5 bases at J, leaving 8 bases unmatched. The CDR3 loop reads CASSDTGGAGETQYF. In DNA, the CDR3 is TGTGCCAGCAGTGATACGGGGGGGGCTGGGGAGACCCAGTACTTC.

A remark on this clonotype: One end of the junction is discordant with germline, which a read error may explain. The CDR3: CASSIYLAAKNIQNF. CDR3 bases: TGTGCCAGCAGTATCTATTTGGCAGCCAAAAACATTCAGAACTTC. The chain recombines TRBV6-2 or TRBV6-3 with TRBJ2-4, with D uncertain. The CDR3 is 15 amino acids. CDR1 is MNHEY and CDR2 is SVGEGT in the germline V gene.

Note on this clonotype: This sequence may be a read error, since a much larger clone differs from it by one base. This chain joins TRBV28 and TRBJ1-5; D gene unclear. The V and J ends lost 6 bases and 3 bases respectively, with 6 bases between them. The CDR3 has 12 amino acids. Germline assignment: CDR1 MDHEN and CDR2 SYDVKM. The CDR3 here is CASREPNQPQHF. CDR3 nucleotides: TGTGCCAGCAGAGAACCCAATCAGCCCCAGCATTTT.

The J gene is TRBJ2-7, the V gene TRBV25-1; D uncertain. The CDR3 extends over 11 amino acids. Germline values: CDR1 MGHDK, CDR2 SYGVNS. The CDR3 reads CASSEYAVPTV. As DNA, the CDR3 is TGTGCCAGCAGTGAATATGCTGTCCCCACCGTC.

The table lists this clonotype with a few counts. V usage is TRBV12-3 or TRBV12-4 and J usage is TRBJ2-7, with D perhaps assigned TRBD1 or TRBD2 (6 bases each). The length of the CDR3 is 16 residues. Trimming removed 2 bases from V and 0 bases from J, with 14 bases in between. CDR3 DNA: TGTGCCAGCAGTTTAAGGGGGGACCGTTTCTCCTACGAGCAGTACTTC. Its protein product is CASSLRGDRFSYEQYF.

This clonotype was recorded a few times. V is TRBV5-5 and J is TRBJ2-3; TRBD1 agrees at 7 bases. Germline trimming cut 5 bases from V and 2 bases from J; bases unmatched to any gene: 11. This CDR3 spans 16 amino acids. Germline V gives CDR1 SGHKS, CDR2 YYEKEE (reference sequence). Here the CDR3 reads CASSRPGTENTDTQYF. The CDR3 DNA reads as TGTGCCAGCAGTCGGCCGGGGACAGAGAACACAGATACGCAGTATTTT. Based on the CDR3 plus reference TRBV5-5 and TRBJ2-3, the full variable domain is DAGVTQSPTHLIKTRGQQVTLRCSPISGHKSVSWYQQVLGQGPQFIFQYYEKEERGRGNFPDRFSARQFPNYSSELNVNALLLGDSALYLCASSRPGTENTDTQYFGPGTRLTVL.

In this sample, this clonotype turned up a few times. This chain connects TRBV7-2 to TRBJ1-2; D unclear. Trimming took off 5 bases at V and 2 bases at J, with 18 bases between the two ends. The CDR3 covers 16 residues. CDR1 and CDR2 from the germline V gene are SGHTA and FQGNSA. The CDR3 region has the DNA TGTGCCAGCAGCCTCAGACGGAGCTCACAAAACTATGGCTACACCTTC. Translation gives CASSLRRSSQNYGYTF.

The V gene is TRBV24-1, the J gene TRBJ1-1; possibly TRBD1 for D (6 bases). This CDR3 contains 13 residues. From germline, CDR1 is KGHDR and CDR2 SFDVKD. The V and J ends lost 3 bases and 8 bases respectively, with 12 bases between them. CDR3 DNA: TGTGCCACCAGTGATGGAGGGGGGGTAGAAGCTTTCTTT. Protein: CATSDGGGVEAFF.

There are a few counts of this clonotype. The chain couples TRBV7-9 to TRBJ2-5; 7 nucleotides agree with TRBD2. The trim removed 2 bases at V and 5 bases at J, leaving 11 bases unmatched. CDR1 is SEHNR, CDR2 FQNEAQ, per germline (reference sequence). This CDR3 has 16 amino acids. CDR3 in amino acids: CASSLRAAGIRETQYF. CDR3 coding DNA: TGTGCCAGCAGCTTACGGGCAGCGGGGATCAGGGAGACCCAGTACTTC.

This clonotype has at least ten counts. V and J are TRBV5-5 and TRBJ2-2; D call uncertain. Trimming removed 8 bases from V and 8 bases from J, with 10 bases in between. Germline-derived CDR1 and CDR2 are SGHKS and YYEKEE (reference sequence). The CDR3 length is 11 residues. CDR3 amino acids: CASNSVGELFF. The CDR3 region has the DNA TGTGCCAGTAATTCCGTGGGGGAGCTGTTTTTT.

This clonotype was detected ten times or more. This sequence joins TRBV13 and TRBJ2-7; D uncertain. The V end was cut by 5 bases, the J end by 2 bases, with 10 bases between. This CDR3 region has 13 residues. The germline gives CDR1 PRHDT, CDR2 FYEKMQ (reference sequence). The CDR3 region has the DNA TGTGCCAGCAGCCCCCCCCGGGCCTACGAGCAGTACTTC. This encodes CASSPPRAYEQYF.

This rearrangement joins TRBV7-9 to TRBJ2-1; possibly TRBD1 for D (6 bases). Per the germline V gene, CDR1 is SEHNR and CDR2 is FQNEAQ (reference sequence). The ends were cut back, 4 bases at V and 7 bases at J, with 14 bases in the middle. This CDR3 has 14 amino acids. This chain's CDR3 is CASSYLPQGNEQFF. The DNA for the CDR3 is TGTGCCAGCAGCTACCTCCCTCAGGGGAATGAGCAGTTCTTC.

This clonotype was seen ten or more times. DNA of the CDR3: TGCAGTGCTAGAGGGGACCAAGCCTACGAGCAGTACGTC. Its protein is CSARGDQAYEQYV. This chain joins TRBV20-1 and TRBJ2-7, with D perhaps TRBD1 or TRBD2 (5 bases each). Trimming left V 1 base short and J 2 bases short, with 9 bases between. The CDR3 spans 13 residues. Germline loops: CDR1 DFQATT, CDR2 SNEGSKA (reference sequence).

The CDR3 DNA is TGTGCCAGCAGCCCCCCGGGGACAGACGAAAGGGAGCAGTACTTC. Translation gives CASSPPGTDEREQYF. V and J are TRBV9 and TRBJ2-7, with 7 bases fitting TRBD1. The CDR3 has 15 amino acids. V trimming: 4 bases; J trimming: 7 bases; junction bases outside the gene matches: 14. Germline-derived CDR1 and CDR2 are SGDLS and YYNGEE.